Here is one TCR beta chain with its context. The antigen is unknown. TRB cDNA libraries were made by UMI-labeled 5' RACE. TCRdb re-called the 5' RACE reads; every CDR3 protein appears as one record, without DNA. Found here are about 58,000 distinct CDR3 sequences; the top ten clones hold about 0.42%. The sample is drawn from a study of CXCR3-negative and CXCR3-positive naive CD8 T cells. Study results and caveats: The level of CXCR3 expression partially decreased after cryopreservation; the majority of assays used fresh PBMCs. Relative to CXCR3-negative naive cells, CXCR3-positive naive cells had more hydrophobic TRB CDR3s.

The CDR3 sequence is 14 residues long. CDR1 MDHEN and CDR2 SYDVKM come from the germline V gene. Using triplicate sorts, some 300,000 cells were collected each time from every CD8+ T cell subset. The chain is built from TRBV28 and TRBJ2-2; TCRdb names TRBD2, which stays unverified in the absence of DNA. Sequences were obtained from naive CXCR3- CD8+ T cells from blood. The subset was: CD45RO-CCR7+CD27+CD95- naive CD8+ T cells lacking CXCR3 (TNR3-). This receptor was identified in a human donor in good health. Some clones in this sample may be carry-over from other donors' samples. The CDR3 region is CASSRAGGPGELFF.